This T cell receptor beta chain was sequenced for a study of STAT5B mutations in CD4+ large granular lymphocyte leukemia. There are 16 residues in the CDR3. Trimming removed 5 bases from V and 4 bases from J; junction bases left unmatched: 13. Germline V gene lookup returns CDR1 LNHDA and CDR2 SQIVND (reference sequence). Method: immunoSEQ multiplex PCR; TCRdb's copy keeps in-frame clones and lacks some. The sample lists about 33,000 clones, approximately 74% occurring once. This rearrangement joins TRBV19 to TRBJ2-7; TRBD1 agrees at 8 bases. Material for sequencing was CD4+ T cells from blood buffy coats. This receptor was taken from a human donor in good health. As DNA, the CDR3 is TGTGCCAGTAGTCTAACTCGGACAGGGCGCCGGTACGAGCAGTACTTC. Translating gives CASSLTRTGRRYEQYF.